This passage covers 27 T cell receptor beta chains from one sample sequenced in a study of blood T cell repertoires in COVID-19. Repertoires were generated with immunoSEQ multiplex PCR, while TCRdb's copy carries only in-frame clones and drops some. The repertoire includes roughly 120,000 clones, just under 85% of them detected once, and 7.5% sits in the top ten. What was sequenced was peripheral blood. The receptors originated from a man between 65 and 80 years old with active or convalescent COVID-19.

V and J are TRBV4-3 and TRBJ1-5; D is unresolved. Trimming removed 4 bases at V and 0 bases at J, with 10 bases between. The CDR3 runs to 15 residues. From germline, CDR1 is LGHNA and CDR2 YSLEER. The CDR3 sequence is CASSPRVNSNQPQHF. CDR3 nucleotide sequence: TGCGCCAGCAGCCCGCGGGTGAATAGCAATCAGCCCCAGCATTTT.

The chain uses TRBV5-1 and TRBJ2-7; D not certain. Trimming removed 0 bases at V and 1 base at J, with 8 bases between. Germline V gene data show CDR1 as SGHRS and CDR2 as YFSETQ. The CDR3 spans 14 residues. The CDR3 DNA follows: TGCGCCAGCAGCTTGGCTACTCTTTCCTACGAGCAGTACTTC. It translates to CASSLATLSYEQYF. Supplemented by reference TRBV5-1 and TRBJ2-7, the full variable domain reads KAGVTQTPRYLIKTRGQQVTLSCSPISGHRSVSWYQQTPGQGLQFLFEYFSETQRNKGNFPGRFSGRQFSNSRSEMNVSTLELGDSALYLCASSLATLSYEQYFGPGTRLTVT.

V and J are TRBV18 and TRBJ2-7; 9 positions match TRBD1. This CDR3 region has 15 residues. Germline V lookup: CDR1 KGHSH, CDR2 LQKENI. Germline trimming cut 3 bases from V and 4 bases from J; bases unmatched to any gene: 7. The CDR3 DNA is TGTGCCAGCTCACCGCAGGGACAGGGTGGATACGAGCAGTACTTC. It encodes CASSPQGQGGYEQYF.

The genes are TRBV2 and TRBJ1-2, with 7 bases lining up with TRBD1. The CDR3 totals 12 residues. With 5 bases clipped from V and 8 bases from J, the junction kept 5 bases outside the gene matches. Per the germline V gene, CDR1 is SNHLY and CDR2 is FYNNEI. The CDR3 bases are TGTGCCAGCAGTCCCACAGGGGCAGGCTACACCTTC. Translating gives CASSPTGAGYTF.

This chain connects TRBV25-1 to TRBJ2-7, with 11 nucleotides matching TRBD1. The germline gives CDR1 MGHDK, CDR2 SYGVNS. There are 14 residues in the CDR3. J was trimmed by 1 base and V by 6 bases; bases with no gene match: 2. The CDR3 DNA reads as TGTGCCAGCAGCCGGGACAGGGGGTCCTACGAGCAGTACTTC. It codes for CASSRDRGSYEQYF.

This CDR3 is CASSRGNYEQFF. The CDR3 DNA reads TGTGCCAGCAGTAGGGGGAATTATGAGCAGTTCTTC. The chain recombines TRBV6-2 or TRBV6-3 with TRBJ2-1; D might be TRBD1 (6 bases). V was cut by 5 bases and J by 8 bases, with 10 bases left in between. This CDR3 has 12 residues. Germline CDR1 MNHEY, CDR2 SVGEGT.

The rearrangement joins TRBV5-1 to TRBJ2-1; 13 bases fit TRBD2. Germline CDR1 is SGHRS and CDR2 is YFSETQ. Trimming removed 4 bases from V and 5 bases from J; junction bases left unmatched: 9. The CDR3 covers 17 residues. The CDR3 here is CASSPLRTSGGDNEQFF. The CDR3 bases are TGCGCCAGCAGCCCTCTGAGGACTAGCGGGGGAGACAATGAGCAGTTCTTC.

This clone appeared a single time. The J gene is TRBJ1-2, the V gene TRBV3-1 (or the pseudogene TRBV3-2); 9 bases match TRBD1. After removal of 2 bases from V and 4 bases from J, the junction contained 8 bases not matched to a gene. There are 16 residues in the CDR3. CDR1 is LGHDT and CDR2 is YNNKEL in the germline V gene (reference sequence). The CDR3 loop is CASSQWDREVLYGYTF. CDR3 DNA: TGTGCCAGCAGCCAATGGGACAGGGAAGTGCTCTATGGCTACACCTTC.

Remarks on this clone: At one boundary the junction diverges from the germline segment, which might be a read error. The rearrangement joins TRBV28 to TRBJ2-5; the match to TRBD1 covers 7 bases. This CDR3 is built from 11 residues. Germline-derived CDR1 and CDR2 are MDHEN and SYDVKM. CDR3 residues: CASSVQGSSNF. For the CDR3, the DNA is TGTGCCAGCAGCGTACAGGGGAGCAGTAACTTC.

The gene calls are TRBV18 and TRBJ2-1, with 9 nucleotides matching TRBD1. V trimming: 6 bases; J trimming: 4 bases; junction bases outside the gene matches: 7. The V gene's germline CDR1 is KGHSH and CDR2 LQKENI. This CDR3 contains 15 residues. CDR3 sequence (DNA): TGTGCCAGCTCGCGGGACAGGGACCTTTACAATGAGCAGTTCTTC. Protein product: CASSRDRDLYNEQFF.

V is TRBV15 and J is TRBJ1-1, with 7 nucleotides matching TRBD1. This CDR3 has 15 residues. V lost 0 bases, J lost 1 base, and 2 bases stayed unmatched. Germline V CDR1 and CDR2: LNHNV, YYDKDF (reference sequence). Written as DNA, the CDR3 is TGTGCCACCAGCAGAGAAAAGGGGGCGAACACTGAAGCTTTCTTT. Protein sequence: CATSREKGANTEAFF.

The chain links TRBV23-1 to TRBJ2-3, with 9 bases identical to TRBD1. TRBV23-1 is assigned to the ORF class and has an uncertain function. The trim removed 10 bases at V and 2 bases at J, leaving 7 bases unmatched. CDR3 length equals 14 residues. The CDR3 reads CATPDRGNTDTQYF. CDR3 DNA sequence: TGCGCCACCCCGGACAGGGGAAACACAGATACGCAGTATTTT.

The chain recombines TRBV5-1 with TRBJ1-4, with 9 bases aligning to TRBD1. Unmatched junction bases numbered 3, after V lost 4 bases and J lost 5 bases. The CDR3 covers 14 residues. The germline gives CDR1 SGHRS, CDR2 YFSETQ. The CDR3, as DNA: TGCGCCAGCAGCGTGACAGGGGGGAATGAAAAACTGTTTTTT. This sequence encodes CASSVTGGNEKLFF. The full variable domain, with the rest looked up from reference TRBV5-1 and TRBJ1-4, is KAGVTQTPRYLIKTRGQQVTLSCSPISGHRSVSWYQQTPGQGLQFLFEYFSETQRNKGNFPGRFSGRQFSNSRSEMNVSTLELGDSALYLCASSVTGGNEKLFFGSGTQLSVL.

The J gene is TRBJ2-2, the V gene TRBV5-4; maybe TRBD1 (5 bases). Germline CDR1 is SGHNT and CDR2 is YYREEE (reference sequence). V was trimmed by 2 bases and J by 7 bases, leaving 12 bases between them. There are 14 residues in the CDR3. CDR3 DNA: TGTGCCAGCAGCTTTTCCAGGGAAAACGGGGAGCTGTTTTTT. It codes for CASSFSRENGELFF.

V is TRBV3-1 (or the pseudogene TRBV3-2) and J is TRBJ2-2, with 13 bases matching TRBD2. Per germline, CDR1 LGHDT and CDR2 YNNKEL (reference sequence). Trimming removed 4 bases from V and 7 bases from J; junction bases left unmatched: 6. CDR3 length: 16 residues. The CDR3: CASSLTSGRAHGELFF. CDR3 DNA sequence: TGTGCCAGCAGCCTTACTAGCGGGAGGGCCCACGGGGAGCTGTTTTTT.

This chain links TRBV20-1 with TRBJ2-7; D remains unclear. From germline, CDR1 is DFQATT and CDR2 SNEGSKA (reference sequence). The CDR3 length is 11 residues. The V gene lost 3 bases and the J gene lost 5 bases, with 8 bases spanning the gap. The CDR3 nucleotides are TGCAGTGCTAGGAGTGGGCACGAGCAGTACTTC. Translating gives CSARSGHEQYF.

The chain is built from TRBV18 and TRBJ1-5, with D perhaps matching TRBD1 (6 bases). The CDR3 has 16 residues. The V and J ends lost 0 bases and 6 bases respectively, with 15 bases between them. CDR1 is KGHSH and CDR2 is LQKENI in the germline V gene. As DNA, the CDR3 is TGTGCCAGCTCACCACCGGGGACAAGGACTTCTCAGCCCCAGCATTTT. Amino acid sequence: CASSPPGTRTSQPQHF.

The rearrangement uses TRBV2 and TRBJ2-5, with 11 bases identical to TRBD1. The V gene's germline CDR1 is SNHLY and CDR2 FYNNEI. The CDR3 totals 15 residues. V lost 5 bases and J lost 4; bases outside the gene matches: 6. The CDR3 sequence is CASSIGQGAPETQYF. The CDR3 DNA follows: TGTGCCAGCAGTATCGGACAGGGGGCACCAGAGACCCAGTACTTC.

This sequence joins TRBV6-2 or TRBV6-3 and TRBJ2-1, with 10 bases fitting TRBD2. Trimming took 3 bases from V and 9 from J; bases not matched to a gene: 8. This CDR3 has 15 residues. Germline values: CDR1 MNHEY, CDR2 SVGEGT. Written as DNA, the CDR3 is TGTGCCAGCAGTTATCTTGCTAGCGGGAGTTTTGAGCAGTTCTTC. As protein: CASSYLASGSFEQFF.

The chain carries TRBV19 and TRBJ1-1, with 10 nucleotides matching TRBD1. The CDR3 has 15 amino acids. In germline, CDR1 is LNHDA, CDR2 SQIVND (reference sequence). V lost 5 bases and J lost 3; bases outside the gene matches: 6. For the CDR3, the DNA is TGTGCCAGTAGTGCGACAGGGGGCGCGGACACTGAAGCTTTCTTT. Translating gives CASSATGGADTEAFF.

The V and J genes are TRBV7-2 and TRBJ2-1; 7 bases are a match to TRBD2. The length of the CDR3 is 12 residues. Germline V gene sequence: CDR1 SGHTA, CDR2 FQGNSA. The V and J ends lost 5 bases and 12 bases, in that order; junction bases with no gene match: 7. The CDR3 DNA is TGTGCCAGCAGCCAGATATGGGGGGGGCAGTTCTTC. Residues: CASSQIWGGQFF. The variable domain in full, with the rest retrieved from reference TRBV7-2 and TRBJ2-1, is GAGVSQSPSNKVTEKGKDVELRCDPISGHTALYWYRQSLGQGLEFLIYFQGNSAPDKSGLPSDRFSAERTGGSVSTLTIQRTQQEDSAVYLCASSQIWGGQFFGPGTRLTVL.

The chain recombines TRBV7-2 with TRBJ2-2; D uncertain. The CDR3 consists of 14 residues. V was pared by 1 base and J by 4 bases, with 7 bases between. From germline, CDR1 is SGHTA and CDR2 FQGNSA. CDR3 in DNA: TGTGCCAGCAGCTTAGTTCGGAGCACCGGGGAGCTGTTTTTT. The encoded protein is CASSLVRSTGELFF. Variable domain in full (rest from reference TRBV7-2 and TRBJ2-2): GAGVSQSPSNKVTEKGKDVELRCDPISGHTALYWYRQSLGQGLEFLIYFQGNSAPDKSGLPSDRFSAERTGGSVSTLTIQRTQQEDSAVYLCASSLVRSTGELFFGEGSRLTVL.

This clone was counted only a few times. The sample contains more than one DNA sequence encoding this CDR3. This chain joins TRBV2 and TRBJ2-7; maybe TRBD1 (6 bases). There are 12 residues in the CDR3. With 6 bases removed from V and 3 bases from J, the gap between germline ends came to 9 bases. Germline lookup yields CDR1 SNHLY and CDR2 FYNNEI. CDR3 amino acids: CASSEQGYEQYF. The CDR3 nucleotides are TGTGCCAGCAGCGAACAGGGCTACGAGCAGTACTTC.

The J gene is TRBJ2-5, the V gene TRBV11-2; 9 nucleotides align to TRBD2. The CDR3 length is 15 residues. J lost 1 base, V lost 6 bases, and 6 bases had no gene match. Germline V gene lookup returns CDR1 SGHAT and CDR2 FQNNGV. CDR3 sequence reads: CASRRISGGQETQYF. CDR3 DNA: TGTGCCAGCAGAAGAATTAGCGGGGGCCAAGAGACCCAGTACTTC.

The genes are TRBV29-1 and TRBJ1-1; TRBD1 might be the D (5 bases). CDR1 and CDR2 (germline): SQVTM, ANQGSEA. The CDR3 length is 12 residues. Trimming removed 0 bases at V and 11 bases at J, with 13 bases between. The DNA for the CDR3 is TGCAGCGTTGAAGAGGCAGGGTTATTCGCTTTCTTT. This codes for CSVEEAGLFAFF.

This rearrangement joins TRBV6-4 to TRBJ1-2; 10 nucleotides match TRBD1. Germline lookup yields CDR1 MRHNA and CDR2 SNTAGT. The CDR3 loop spans 16 amino acids. The V segment lost 2 bases and the J segment 5 bases; nucleotides outside the gene matches: 8. The CDR3 DNA reads TGTGCCAGCAGTGACATATGTGGGACAGGGGAATATGGCTACACCTTC. Its translation is CASSDICGTGEYGYTF.

The V gene is TRBV6-2 or TRBV6-3, the J gene TRBJ1-5, with D unresolved. Trimming removed 6 bases from V and 3 bases from J, with 9 bases in between. The CDR3 consists of 13 residues. Per the germline V gene, CDR1 is MNHEY and CDR2 is SVGEGT. The CDR3 nucleotides are TGTGCCAGCAGCCGACAAAACAATCAGCCCCAGCATTTT. It is translated as CASSRQNNQPQHF.